Listed here are 7 T cell receptor beta chains from one sample, sequenced in a study of blood T cell repertoires in COVID-19 (dated by TCRdb to the early 2020s). The library was obtained by the immunoSEQ multiplex PCR assay. TCRdb holds this immuneACCESS table with in-frame rearrangements only. Some clones are missing; in checked studies, unresolved V genes explain under half, and the rest has no known cause. Here the sample has about 350,000 clones; approximately 86% occur a single time. Of the sample, 7.1% falls within the top ten clones. The specimen sequenced was peripheral blood. The receptors originated from a woman in her fifties or sixties with COVID-19, enrolled during active disease.

The rearrangement links TRBV12-3 or TRBV12-4 to TRBJ2-1; 8 bases line up with TRBD2. V was clipped by 9 bases and J by 10 bases; unmatched bases: 5. This CDR3 spans 11 amino acids. The CDR3 DNA reads as TGTGCCAGTAGCGGGGCTGCAGAGCAGTTCTTC. Translated, it gives CASSGAAEQFF.

Turning to this clone: One end of the junction is discordant with germline, which a read error may explain. The gene calls are TRBV10-2 and TRBJ2-5, with 9 bases fitting TRBD2. CDR1 WSHSY and CDR2 SAAADI come from the germline V gene. This CDR3 spans 17 amino acids. CDR3 amino acids: CASSGATLAGTQGTQYF. CDR3 DNA sequence: TGCGCCAGCAGCGGTGCTACTCTAGCGGGGACACAAGGGACCCAGTACTTC.

V and J are TRBV28 and TRBJ1-2; 9 bases map to TRBD1. This CDR3 is built from 13 residues. Trimming cost V 8 bases and J 4 bases; bases outside gene matches: 5. Looked up from germline, CDR1 is MDHEN and CDR2 is SYDVKM. The CDR3 DNA sequence: TGTGCCAGCTCGACAGGGGGGGCCTATGGCTACACCTTC. Translation: CASSTGGAYGYTF.

This clone came up a few times. The genes are TRBV29-1 and TRBJ1-2; 9 positions match TRBD1. V shed 7 bases, J shed 4 bases, and the junction held 10 bases outside the gene matches. CDR1 and CDR2 from the germline V gene are SQVTM and ANQGSEA. The CDR3 is made up of 14 amino acids. The CDR3 region has the DNA TGCAGCGATACATCGACAGGGGGAGCCTATGGCTACACCTTC. Translation gives CSDTSTGGAYGYTF.

J is TRBJ2-5 and V is TRBV5-1; possibly TRBD1 for D (5 bases). This CDR3 is built from 12 residues. Germline-derived CDR1 and CDR2 are SGHRS and YFSETQ. Trimming stripped 0 bases from V and 5 bases from J, with 5 bases between. The CDR3: CASSLEGETQYF. The DNA of the CDR3 is TGCGCCAGCAGCTTGGAGGGGGAGACCCAGTACTTC.

J is TRBJ1-4 and V is TRBV6-6; 11 bases line up with TRBD1. After removal of 6 bases from V and 8 bases from J, the junction contained 5 bases not matched to a gene. Looked up from germline, CDR1 is MNHNY and CDR2 is SVGAGI (reference sequence). The CDR3 has 14 amino acids. The CDR3 region is CASRRTGGEEKLFF. In DNA form, the CDR3 reads TGTGCCAGCAGGCGGACAGGGGGCGAGGAAAAACTGTTTTTT.

The chain combines TRBV7-3 with TRBJ1-1, with D possibly matching TRBD1 (6 bases). V was cut by 3 bases and J by 4 bases, with 9 bases left in between. From germline, CDR1 is SGHTA and CDR2 FQGTGA. The CDR3 sequence is 13 residues long. The CDR3 nucleotides read TGTGCCAGCAGCTTGACAGGCCGCACTGAAGCTTTCTTT. Its protein is CASSLTGRTEAFF. The variable domain in full, with the rest retrieved from reference TRBV7-3 and TRBJ1-1, is GAGVSQTPSNKVTEKGKYVELRCDPISGHTALYWYRQSLGQGPEFLIYFQGTGAADDSGLPNDRFFAVRPEGSVSTLKIQRTERGDSAVYLCASSLTGRTEAFFGQGTRLTVV.